The subject of this entry is one T cell receptor beta chain. The authors produced TCR alpha and TCR beta cDNA libraries with sample barcodes and UMIs by 5'RACE using constant-segment primers. A single record per CDR3 protein comes from TCRdb applying MiXCR to the 5' RACE reads. The data contain more than 110,000 distinct CDR3 sequences, approximately 26% of them singletons. The sample is drawn from a study of T-cell memory formation after mild COVID-19. CDR3 length equals 15 residues. Germline V gene sequence: CDR1 SGHDT, CDR2 YYEEEE. Trimming stripped 0 bases from V and 1 base from J, with 7 bases between.

The sequenced sample consisted of PBMCs or a T cell subset sorted from them (not recorded which). The chain links TRBV5-6 to TRBJ2-2; D not certain. This sequence originates from an adult woman who had mild COVID-19 (a few samples of this study predate the infection). Cell type and time point are not known. The DNA for the CDR3 is TGTGCCAGCAGCTTGGGTTGGGGGAACACCGGGGAGCTGTTTTTT. The encoded protein is CASSLGWGNTGELFF.